The 9 T cell receptor beta chains below all came from one sample that was sequenced in a study of beta chain features in type 1 diabetes. Expressed TCRB transcripts were sequenced after all isolated RNA was converted to cDNA. TCRdb keeps only in-frame clones here, not all; method: immunoSEQ multiplex PCR. The sample comprises hundreds of thousands of clones, roughly 16% of which are singletons, and approximately 0.099% rests with the top ten. The sample consisted of naive CD4+ T cells from blood. These receptors all come from a man between 18 and 35 years old in good health.

A word on this clone: Other DNA sequences of this sample code for an identical CDR3. The V call is TRBV29-1, the J call TRBJ1-1; 10 bases align to TRBD1. V lost 4 bases and J lost 4; bases outside the gene matches: 3. Germline CDR1 reads SQVTM; CDR2 reads ANQGSEA. The CDR3 extends over 13 amino acids. The CDR3 bases are TGCAGCGTTGGAGACAGGGGGCTCACTGAAGCTTTCTTT. This gives the protein CSVGDRGLTEAFF.

This clone was detected only a few times. J is TRBJ2-7 and V is TRBV6-6; D remains ambiguous. The CDR3 consists of 12 residues. Per the germline V gene, CDR1 is MNHNY and CDR2 is SVGAGI (reference sequence). The ends were cut back, 9 bases at V and 0 bases at J, with 9 bases in the middle. The DNA of the CDR3 is TGTGCCAGTTCCGGCACCTCCTACGAGCAGTACTTC. Amino acid sequence: CASSGTSYEQYF.

This chain uses TRBV4-3 with TRBJ2-2; TRBD2 is a possible D gene (6 bases). CDR3 length equals 15 residues. Germline V gene lookup returns CDR1 LGHNA and CDR2 YSLEER. The V and J ends lost 1 base and 8 bases respectively, with 14 bases between them. The CDR3 spells CASSQAGGVTGELFF. Written as DNA, the CDR3 is TGCGCCAGCAGCCAAGCCGGGGGAGTTACGGGGGAGCTGTTTTTT.

This clone was seen a handful of times. The V gene is TRBV29-1, the J gene TRBJ1-2; 7 bases are shared with TRBD1. CDR3 length: 12 amino acids. Germline CDR1 and CDR2: SQVTM and ANQGSEA. V was clipped by 2 bases and J by 4 bases; unmatched bases: 1. CDR3 bases: TGCAGCGTTGAAAGACAGGGCTATGGCTACACCTTC. Amino acid sequence: CSVERQGYGYTF.

In this sample, this clone turned up a few times. J is TRBJ2-7 and V is TRBV5-5; TRBD1 aligns across 9 bases. The trim removed 4 bases at V and 0 bases at J, leaving 2 bases unmatched. Germline V lookup: CDR1 SGHKS, CDR2 YYEKEE (reference sequence). CDR3 length: 14 residues. CDR3 DNA: TGTGCCAGCAGCCCGGACAGGGGCTCCTACGAGCAGTACTTC. Protein product: CASSPDRGSYEQYF.

This clone was observed a handful of times. The chain has TRBV25-1 and TRBJ1-4, with D perhaps TRBD1 (6 bases). Germline CDR1 reads MGHDK; CDR2 reads SYGVNS. The CDR3 runs 18 residues. V dropped 6 bases and J dropped 0 bases, with 20 bases sitting between them. This chain's CDR3 is CASRWNRDELATNEKLFF. For the CDR3, the DNA is TGTGCCAGCAGGTGGAACAGGGACGAGCTTGCAACTAATGAAAAACTGTTTTTT.

The chain uses TRBV15 and TRBJ2-2; 12 nucleotides match TRBD1. Germline CDR1 is LNHNV and CDR2 is YYDKDF (reference sequence). The CDR3 covers 16 residues. Trimming removed 7 bases from V and 0 bases from J; junction bases left unmatched: 3. CDR3 region: CATNRDRGPNTGELFF. DNA for the CDR3: TGTGCCACCAACCGGGACAGGGGGCCGAACACCGGGGAGCTGTTTTTT.

There are a few counts of this clone. The chain links TRBV21-1 to TRBJ1-4; the table assigns TRBD1, which was not confirmed against the DNA. TRBV21-1 is tagged as a pseudogene. This CDR3 comprises 16 residues. Written as DNA, the CDR3 is TGTGCCAGCAGCAAAGTTGGGGGCACTACTAATGAAAAACTGTTTTTT. Amino acid sequence: CASSKVGGTTNEKLFF.

The chain joins TRBV7-2 to TRBJ2-7, with no clear D. V lost 4 bases, J lost 3 bases, and 10 bases lay in between. Germline V gene data show CDR1 as SGHTA and CDR2 as FQGNSA. This CDR3 is built from 13 residues. CDR3 nucleotide sequence: TGTGCCAGCAGCTCACAGCAGTACTACGAGCAGTACTTC. It specifies CASSSQQYYEQYF.